This T cell receptor (beta chain) was sequenced in a study of regulatory T cells in long-lasting Graves disease. As for the study in general: Over 5 years on antithyroid drugs plus positive TSH receptor antibodies marked Graves' disease as persistent. Study findings and constraints: Sharing of public clonotypes was greater in persistent patients (under 3,000) than in new patients (roughly 880).

Combining iRepertoire HTBI primers with Arm-PCR of CDR3 regions, the authors built TCR beta libraries. Source study methods: Spanning all samples, the identified segments comprised around 60 TRBV and approximately 13 TRBJ. Each CDR3 protein is one row after TCRdb ran MiXCR on the multiplex PCR reads. The V and J calls shown here were made by TCRdb, not taken from the authors' results. This sample has around 460,000 distinct CDR3 sequences, with approximately 23% found just once. Time point described: persistent/refractory GD, antithyroid drugs over 5 years with positive TRAb. PBMC-extracted RNA yielded the TCR library. This clonotype was counted a few times. Its antigen is unknown. The source is a female donor with Graves disease. Sequencing was performed on peripheral blood mononuclear cells (PBMCs), taken when the disease was refractory, from a patient treated with antithyroid drugs.

The CDR3 here is CSVQTGGSGELFF. The CDR3 DNA follows: TGCAGCGTTCAGACAGGGGGATCCGGGGAGCTGTTTTTT. V gene TRBV29-1 combines with J gene TRBJ2-2; 9 bases are a match to TRBD1. The germline V gene has CDR1 SQVTM and CDR2 ANQGSEA. V was pared by 5 bases and J by 6 bases, with 4 bases of the junction left unmatched. This CDR3 is 13 amino acids long.